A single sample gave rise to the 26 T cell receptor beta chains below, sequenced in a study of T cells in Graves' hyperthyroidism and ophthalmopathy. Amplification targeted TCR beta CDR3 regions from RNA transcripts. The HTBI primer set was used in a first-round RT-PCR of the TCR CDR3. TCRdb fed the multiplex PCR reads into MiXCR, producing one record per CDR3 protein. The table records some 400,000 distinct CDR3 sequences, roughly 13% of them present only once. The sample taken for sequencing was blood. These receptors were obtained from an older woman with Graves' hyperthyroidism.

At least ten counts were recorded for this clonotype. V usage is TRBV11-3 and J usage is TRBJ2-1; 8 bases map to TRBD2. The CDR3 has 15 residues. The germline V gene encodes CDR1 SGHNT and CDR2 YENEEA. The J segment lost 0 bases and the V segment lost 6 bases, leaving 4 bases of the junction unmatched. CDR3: CASSGTSGSYNEQFF. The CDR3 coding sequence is TGTGCCAGCAGTGGCACTAGCGGCTCCTACAATGAGCAGTTCTTC.

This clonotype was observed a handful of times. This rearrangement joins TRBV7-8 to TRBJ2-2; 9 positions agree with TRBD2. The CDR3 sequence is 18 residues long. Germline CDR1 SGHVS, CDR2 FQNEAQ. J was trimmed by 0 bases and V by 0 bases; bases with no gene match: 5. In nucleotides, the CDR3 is TGTGCCAGCAGCTTAGCCGTTAGCGGGAGACCGAACACCGGGGAGCTGTTTTTT. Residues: CASSLAVSGRPNTGELFF.

The CDR3, as DNA: TGCAGCGTTCTTAGGACCTCTCAGGGCTACACCTTC. Translated, it gives CSVLRTSQGYTF. The V call is TRBV29-1, the J call TRBJ1-2; D is uncertain. Trimming took 5 bases from V and 8 from J, leaving 15 bases between them. Germline V gene sequence: CDR1 SQVTM, CDR2 ANQGSEA. The CDR3 is 12 residues long.

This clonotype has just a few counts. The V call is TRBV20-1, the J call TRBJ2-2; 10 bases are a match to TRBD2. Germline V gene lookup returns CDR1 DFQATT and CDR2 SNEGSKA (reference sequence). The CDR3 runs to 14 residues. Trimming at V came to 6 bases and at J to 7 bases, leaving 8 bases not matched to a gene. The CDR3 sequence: CSATGTSEGGELFF. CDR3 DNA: TGCAGTGCAACCGGGACTAGCGAAGGCGGGGAGCTGTTTTTT.

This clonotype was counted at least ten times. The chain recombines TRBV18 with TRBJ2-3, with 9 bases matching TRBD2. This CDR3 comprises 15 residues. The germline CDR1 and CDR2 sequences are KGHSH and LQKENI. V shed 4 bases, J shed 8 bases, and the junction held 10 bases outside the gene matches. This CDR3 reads CASSLIAGEASTQYF. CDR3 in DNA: TGTGCCAGCTCACTTATAGCGGGAGAGGCAAGTACGCAGTATTTT.

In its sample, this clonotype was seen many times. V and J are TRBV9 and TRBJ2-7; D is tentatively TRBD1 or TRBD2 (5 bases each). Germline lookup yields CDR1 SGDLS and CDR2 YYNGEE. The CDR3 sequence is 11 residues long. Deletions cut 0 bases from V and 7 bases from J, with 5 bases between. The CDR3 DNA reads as TGTGCCAGCAGCGTAGGGGGGGAGCAGTACTTC. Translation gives CASSVGGEQYF.

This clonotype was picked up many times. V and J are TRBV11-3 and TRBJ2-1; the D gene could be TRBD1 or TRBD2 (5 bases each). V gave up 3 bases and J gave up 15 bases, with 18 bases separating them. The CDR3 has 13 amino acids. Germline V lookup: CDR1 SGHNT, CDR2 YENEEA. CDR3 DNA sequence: TGTGCCAGCAGCTTCGCAGGGACCCGACTACCGTTCTTC. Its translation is CASSFAGTRLPFF.

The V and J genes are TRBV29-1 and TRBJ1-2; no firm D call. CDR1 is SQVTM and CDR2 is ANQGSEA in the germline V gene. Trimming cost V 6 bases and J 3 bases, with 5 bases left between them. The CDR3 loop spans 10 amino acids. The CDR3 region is CSVEDYGYTF. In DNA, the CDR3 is TGCAGCGTCGAGGACTATGGCTACACCTTC.

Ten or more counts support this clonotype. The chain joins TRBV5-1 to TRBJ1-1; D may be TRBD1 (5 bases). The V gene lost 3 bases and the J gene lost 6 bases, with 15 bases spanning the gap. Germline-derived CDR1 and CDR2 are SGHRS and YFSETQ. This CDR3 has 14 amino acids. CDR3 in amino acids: CASSSGGPLAEAFF. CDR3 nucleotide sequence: TGCGCCAGCAGCTCGGGGGGACCCCTCGCTGAAGCTTTCTTT.

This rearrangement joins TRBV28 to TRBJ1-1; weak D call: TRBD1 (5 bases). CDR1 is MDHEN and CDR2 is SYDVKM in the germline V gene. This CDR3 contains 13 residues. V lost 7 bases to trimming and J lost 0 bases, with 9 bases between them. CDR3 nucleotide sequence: TGTGCCAGCATTGGGGGGATGAACACTGAAGCTTTCTTT. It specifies CASIGGMNTEAFF. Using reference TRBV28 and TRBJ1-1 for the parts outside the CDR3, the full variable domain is DVKVTQSSRYLVKRTGEKVFLECVQDMDHENMFWYRQDPGLGLRLIYFSYDVKMKEKGDIPEGYSVSREKKERFSLILESASTNQTSMYLCASIGGMNTEAFFGQGTRLTVV.

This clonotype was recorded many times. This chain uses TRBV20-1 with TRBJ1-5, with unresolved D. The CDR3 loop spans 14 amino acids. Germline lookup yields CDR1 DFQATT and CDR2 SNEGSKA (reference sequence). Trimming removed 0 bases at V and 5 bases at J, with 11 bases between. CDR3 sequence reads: CSAREASGYQPQHF. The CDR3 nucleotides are TGCAGTGCTAGAGAGGCTTCGGGGTATCAGCCCCAGCATTTT.

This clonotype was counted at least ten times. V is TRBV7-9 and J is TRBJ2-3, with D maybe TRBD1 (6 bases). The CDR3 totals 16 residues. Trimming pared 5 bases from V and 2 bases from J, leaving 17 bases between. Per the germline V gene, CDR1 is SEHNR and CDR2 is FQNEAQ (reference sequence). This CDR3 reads CASSNDLGAYTDTQYF. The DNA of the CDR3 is TGTGCCAGCAGCAACGACTTGGGGGCCTACACAGATACGCAGTATTTT.

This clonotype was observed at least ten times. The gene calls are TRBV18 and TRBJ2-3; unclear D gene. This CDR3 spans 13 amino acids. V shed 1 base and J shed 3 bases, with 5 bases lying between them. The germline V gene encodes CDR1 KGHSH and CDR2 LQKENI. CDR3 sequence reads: CASSPRRTDTQYF. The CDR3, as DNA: TGTGCCAGCTCACCACGGCGTACAGATACGCAGTATTTT.

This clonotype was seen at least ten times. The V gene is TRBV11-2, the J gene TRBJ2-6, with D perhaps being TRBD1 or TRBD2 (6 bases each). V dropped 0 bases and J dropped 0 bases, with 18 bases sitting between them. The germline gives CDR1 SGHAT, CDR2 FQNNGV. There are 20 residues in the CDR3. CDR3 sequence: CASSLDGLTGARSGANVLTF. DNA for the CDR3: TGTGCCAGCAGCTTAGATGGGTTGACGGGGGCCCGCTCTGGGGCCAACGTCCTGACTTTC.

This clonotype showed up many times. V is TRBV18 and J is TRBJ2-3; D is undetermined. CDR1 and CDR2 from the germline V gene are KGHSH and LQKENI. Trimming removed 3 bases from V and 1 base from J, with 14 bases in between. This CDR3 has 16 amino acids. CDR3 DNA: TGTGCCAGCTCACCTGGATGGATGTACCGCACAGATACGCAGTATTTT. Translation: CASSPGWMYRTDTQYF.

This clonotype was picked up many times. The DNA for the CDR3 is TGTGCCACCAGTGATTCCCAGTCCGGGACACCCTATGAAAAACTGTTTTTT. Encoded protein: CATSDSQSGTPYEKLFF. This chain links TRBV24-1 with TRBJ1-4, with D possibly TRBD1 on 6 matching bases. In germline, CDR1 is KGHDR, CDR2 SFDVKD. CDR3 size: 17 residues. V was clipped by 2 bases and J by 6 bases, with 18 bases between them.

CDR3 loop: CASSVGRGGFSPLHF. The CDR3 nucleotides are TGTGCCAGCAGCGTAGGTAGAGGGGGCTTTTCACCCCTCCACTTT. V usage is TRBV9 and J usage is TRBJ1-6; 7 bases align to TRBD1. V was clipped by 0 bases and J by 9 bases; unmatched bases: 6. Germline V lookup: CDR1 SGDLS, CDR2 YYNGEE. The CDR3 totals 15 residues.

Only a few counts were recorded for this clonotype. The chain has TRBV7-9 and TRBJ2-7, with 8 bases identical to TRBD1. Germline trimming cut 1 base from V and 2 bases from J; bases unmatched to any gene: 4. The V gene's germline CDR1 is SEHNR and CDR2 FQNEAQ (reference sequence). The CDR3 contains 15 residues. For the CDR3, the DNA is TGTGCCAGCAGCTTAGAGGGGGGACAGGCCTACGAGCAGTACTTC. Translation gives CASSLEGGQAYEQYF.

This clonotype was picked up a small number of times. The CDR3 DNA follows: TGCGCCAGCAGCCAACGGGTCACCTACGAGCAGTACTTC. Its translation is CASSQRVTYEQYF. The chain has TRBV4-1 and TRBJ2-7; D gene unclear. Germline lookup yields CDR1 MGHRA and CDR2 YSYEKL. V was shortened by 2 bases and J by 2 bases, with 7 bases between the two germline ends. The CDR3 loop spans 13 amino acids.

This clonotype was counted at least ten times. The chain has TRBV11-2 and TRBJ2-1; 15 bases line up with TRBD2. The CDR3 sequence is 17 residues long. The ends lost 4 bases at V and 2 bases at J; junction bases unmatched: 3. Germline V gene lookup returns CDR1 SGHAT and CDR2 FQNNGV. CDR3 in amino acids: CASSSWTSGRAYNEQFF. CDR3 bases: TGTGCCAGCAGCTCCTGGACTAGCGGGAGGGCCTACAATGAGCAGTTCTTC.

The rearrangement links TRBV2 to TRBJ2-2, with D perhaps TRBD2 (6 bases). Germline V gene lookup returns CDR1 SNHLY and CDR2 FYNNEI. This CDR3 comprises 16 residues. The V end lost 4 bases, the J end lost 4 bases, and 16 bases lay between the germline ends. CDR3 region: CASSVGNLGGTGELFF. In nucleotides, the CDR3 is TGTGCCAGCAGTGTTGGGAACCTGGGGGGCACCGGGGAGCTGTTTTTT. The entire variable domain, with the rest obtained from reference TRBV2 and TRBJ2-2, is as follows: EPEVTQTPSHQVTQMGQEVILRCVPISNHLYFYWYRQILGQKVEFLVSFYNNEISEKSEIFDDQFSVERPDGSNFTLKIRSTKLEDSAMYFCASSVGNLGGTGELFFGEGSRLTVL.

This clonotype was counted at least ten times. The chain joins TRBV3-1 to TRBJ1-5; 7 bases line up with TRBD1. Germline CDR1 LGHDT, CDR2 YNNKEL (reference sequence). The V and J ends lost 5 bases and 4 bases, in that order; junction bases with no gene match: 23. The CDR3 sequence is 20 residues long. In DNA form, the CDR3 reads TGTGCCAGCAGCGACTCACGAGGGGGGGCGGCACAGGGGATGAATCAGCCCCAGCATTTT. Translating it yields CASSDSRGGAAQGMNQPQHF.

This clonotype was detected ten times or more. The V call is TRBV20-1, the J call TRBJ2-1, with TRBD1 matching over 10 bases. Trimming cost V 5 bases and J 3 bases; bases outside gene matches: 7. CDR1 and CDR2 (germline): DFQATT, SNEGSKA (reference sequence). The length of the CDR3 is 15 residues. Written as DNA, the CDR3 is TGCAGTGCTGGGGGGACAGGGGCATTCTACAATGAGCAGTTCTTC. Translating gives CSAGGTGAFYNEQFF.

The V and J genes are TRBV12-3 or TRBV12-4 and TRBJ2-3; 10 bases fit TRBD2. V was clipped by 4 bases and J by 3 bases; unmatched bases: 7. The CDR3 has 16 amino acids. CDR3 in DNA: TGTGCCAGCAGTTCCCAACCTAGCGGGAGTACAGATACGCAGTATTTT. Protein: CASSSQPSGSTDTQYF.

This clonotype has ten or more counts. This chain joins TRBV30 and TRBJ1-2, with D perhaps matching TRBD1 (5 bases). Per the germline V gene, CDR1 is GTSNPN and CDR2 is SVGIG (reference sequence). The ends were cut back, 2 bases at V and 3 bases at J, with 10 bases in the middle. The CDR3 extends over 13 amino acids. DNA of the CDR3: TGTGCCTGGAGTCGGGGCCGCGACTATGGCTACACCTTC. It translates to CAWSRGRDYGYTF.

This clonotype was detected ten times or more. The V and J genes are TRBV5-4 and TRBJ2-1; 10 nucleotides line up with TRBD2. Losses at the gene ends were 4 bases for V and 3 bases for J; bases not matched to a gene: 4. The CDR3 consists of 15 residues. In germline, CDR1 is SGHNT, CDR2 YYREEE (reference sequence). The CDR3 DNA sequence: TGTGCCAGCAGCGGGGGACTAGCGAGCTACAATGAGCAGTTCTTC. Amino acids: CASSGGLASYNEQFF.